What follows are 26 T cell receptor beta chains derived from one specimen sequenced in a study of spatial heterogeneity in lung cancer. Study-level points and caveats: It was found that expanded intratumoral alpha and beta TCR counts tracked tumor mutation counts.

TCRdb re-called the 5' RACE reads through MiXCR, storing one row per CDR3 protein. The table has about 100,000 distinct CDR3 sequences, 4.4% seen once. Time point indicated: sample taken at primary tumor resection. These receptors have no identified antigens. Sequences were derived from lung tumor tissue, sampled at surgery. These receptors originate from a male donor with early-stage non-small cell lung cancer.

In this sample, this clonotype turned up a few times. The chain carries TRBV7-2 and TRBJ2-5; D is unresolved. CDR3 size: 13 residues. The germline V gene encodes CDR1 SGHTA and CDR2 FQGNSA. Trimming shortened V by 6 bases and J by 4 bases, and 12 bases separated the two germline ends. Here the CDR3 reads CASSPSAGETQYF. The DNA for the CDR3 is TGTGCCAGCAGTCCCTCGGCCGGAGAGACCCAGTACTTC.

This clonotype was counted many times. CDR3 in amino acids: CASSRNPTLDPDTQYF. The CDR3 nucleotides are TGTGCCAGCAGCCGCAACCCGACCTTGGACCCAGATACGCAGTATTTT. This rearrangement joins TRBV7-9 to TRBJ2-3; D uncertain. Germline V gene lookup returns CDR1 SEHNR and CDR2 FQNEAQ (reference sequence). Trimming pared 5 bases from V and 4 bases from J, leaving 19 bases between. CDR3 size: 16 residues.

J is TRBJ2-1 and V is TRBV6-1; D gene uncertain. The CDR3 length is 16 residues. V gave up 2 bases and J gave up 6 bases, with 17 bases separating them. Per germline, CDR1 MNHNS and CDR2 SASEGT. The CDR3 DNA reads TGTGCCAGCAGTGAATACCAGGACCCAGGCTCCAATGAGCAGTTCTTC. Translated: CASSEYQDPGSNEQFF.

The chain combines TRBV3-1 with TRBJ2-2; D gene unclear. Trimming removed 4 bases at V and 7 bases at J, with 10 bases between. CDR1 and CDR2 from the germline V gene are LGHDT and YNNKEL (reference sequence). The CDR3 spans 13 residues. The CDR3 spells CASSLRFGGELFF. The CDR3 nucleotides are TGTGCCAGCAGCCTCCGCTTCGGCGGGGAGCTGTTTTTT.

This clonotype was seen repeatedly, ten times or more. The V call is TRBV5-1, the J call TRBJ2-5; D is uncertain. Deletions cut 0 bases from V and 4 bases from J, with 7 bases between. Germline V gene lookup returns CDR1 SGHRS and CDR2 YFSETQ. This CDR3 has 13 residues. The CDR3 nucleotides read TGCGCCAGCAGCTTGGGAGACCGAGAGACCCAGTACTTC. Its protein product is CASSLGDRETQYF.

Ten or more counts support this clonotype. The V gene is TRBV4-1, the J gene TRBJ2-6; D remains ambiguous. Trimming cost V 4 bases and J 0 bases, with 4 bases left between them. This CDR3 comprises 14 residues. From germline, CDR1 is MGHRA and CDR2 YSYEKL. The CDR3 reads CASSPYSGANVLTF. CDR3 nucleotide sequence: TGCGCCAGCAGCCCTTACTCTGGGGCCAACGTCCTGACTTTC.

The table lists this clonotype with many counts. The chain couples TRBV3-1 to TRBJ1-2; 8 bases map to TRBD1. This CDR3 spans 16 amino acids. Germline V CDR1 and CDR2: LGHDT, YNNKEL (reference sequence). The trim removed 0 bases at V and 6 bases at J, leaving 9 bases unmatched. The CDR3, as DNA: TGTGCCAGCAGCCAAGACTCCACAGGGGGTAGCGATGGCTACACCTTC. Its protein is CASSQDSTGGSDGYTF.

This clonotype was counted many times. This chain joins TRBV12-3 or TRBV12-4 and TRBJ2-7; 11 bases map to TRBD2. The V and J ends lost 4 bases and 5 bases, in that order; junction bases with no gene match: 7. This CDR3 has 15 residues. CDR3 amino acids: CASSSSSGRQNEQYF. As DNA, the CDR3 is TGTGCCAGCAGTTCCTCTAGCGGGAGGCAGAACGAGCAGTACTTC.

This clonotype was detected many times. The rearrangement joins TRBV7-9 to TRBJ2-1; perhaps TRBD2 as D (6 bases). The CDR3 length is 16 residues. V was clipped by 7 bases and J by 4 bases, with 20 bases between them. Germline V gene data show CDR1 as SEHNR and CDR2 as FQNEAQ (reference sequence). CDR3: CASTPWGGKDYNEQFF. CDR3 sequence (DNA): TGTGCCAGCACGCCATGGGGAGGCAAAGATTACAATGAGCAGTTCTTC.

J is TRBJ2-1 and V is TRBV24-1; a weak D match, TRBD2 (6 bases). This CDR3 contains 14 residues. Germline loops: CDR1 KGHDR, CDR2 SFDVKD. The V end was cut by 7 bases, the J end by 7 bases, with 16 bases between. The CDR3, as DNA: TGTGCCACCAGCGGGAGTGGCGTTTGGAATGAGCAGTTCTTC. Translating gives CATSGSGVWNEQFF.

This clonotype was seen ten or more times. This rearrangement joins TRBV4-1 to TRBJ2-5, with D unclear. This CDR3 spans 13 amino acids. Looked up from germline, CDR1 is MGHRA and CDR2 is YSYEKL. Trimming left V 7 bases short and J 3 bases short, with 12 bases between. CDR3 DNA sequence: TGCGCCAGCAAAGAAAGCGTAGAAGAGACCCAGTACTTC. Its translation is CASKESVEETQYF.

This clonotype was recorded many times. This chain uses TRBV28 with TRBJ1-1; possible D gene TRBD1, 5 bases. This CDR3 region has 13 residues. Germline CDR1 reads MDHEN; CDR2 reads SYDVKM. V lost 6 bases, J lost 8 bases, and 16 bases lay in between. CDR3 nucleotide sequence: TGTGCCAGCAGGGCGCCGGGGGACCTGGAAGCTTTCTTT. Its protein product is CASRAPGDLEAFF.

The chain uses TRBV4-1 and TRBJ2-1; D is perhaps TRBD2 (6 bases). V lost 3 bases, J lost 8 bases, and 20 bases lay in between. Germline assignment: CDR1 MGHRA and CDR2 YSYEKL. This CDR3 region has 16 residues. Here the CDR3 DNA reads TGCGCCAGCAGCCAGGGGCGGGGCCCCCATGCGGATGAGCAGTTCTTC. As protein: CASSQGRGPHADEQFF.

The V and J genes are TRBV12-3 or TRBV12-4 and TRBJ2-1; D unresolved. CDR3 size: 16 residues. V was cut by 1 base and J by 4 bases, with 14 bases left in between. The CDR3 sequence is CASSLVLPFEYNEQFF. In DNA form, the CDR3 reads TGTGCCAGCAGTTTAGTACTCCCGTTTGAGTACAATGAGCAGTTCTTC.

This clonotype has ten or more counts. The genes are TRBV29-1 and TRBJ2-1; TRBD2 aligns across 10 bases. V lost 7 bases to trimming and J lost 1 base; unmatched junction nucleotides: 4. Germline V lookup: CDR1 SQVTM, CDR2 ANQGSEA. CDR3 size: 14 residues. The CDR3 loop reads CSAVAGGSYNEQFF. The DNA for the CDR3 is TGCAGCGCTGTAGCGGGAGGTTCCTACAATGAGCAGTTCTTC.

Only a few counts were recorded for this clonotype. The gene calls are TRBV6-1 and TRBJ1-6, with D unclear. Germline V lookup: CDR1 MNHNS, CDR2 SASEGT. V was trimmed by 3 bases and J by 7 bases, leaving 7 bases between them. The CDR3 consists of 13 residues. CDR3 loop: CASSDGSNSPLHF. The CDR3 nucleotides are TGTGCCAGCAGTGATGGTTCCAATTCACCCCTCCACTTT.

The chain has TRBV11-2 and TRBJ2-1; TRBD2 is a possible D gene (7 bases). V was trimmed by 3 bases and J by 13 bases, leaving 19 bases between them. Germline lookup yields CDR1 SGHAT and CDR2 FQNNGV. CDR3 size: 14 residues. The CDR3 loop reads CASSLDNRAGVQFF. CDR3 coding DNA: TGTGCCAGCAGCTTGGATAACAGGGCGGGGGTTCAGTTCTTC.

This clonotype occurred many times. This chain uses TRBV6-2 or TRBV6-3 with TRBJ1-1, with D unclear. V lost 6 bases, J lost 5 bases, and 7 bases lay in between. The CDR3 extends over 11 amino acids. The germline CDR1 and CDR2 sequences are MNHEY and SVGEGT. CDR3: CASSRGTEAFF. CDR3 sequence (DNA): TGTGCCAGCAGCCGAGGTACTGAAGCTTTCTTT.

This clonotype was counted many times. The CDR3 DNA follows: TGTGCCAGCCCCCATGAGGGCGGACGTTGGTACGAGCAGTACTTC. Its protein is CASPHEGGRWYEQYF. The rearrangement links TRBV5-6 to TRBJ2-7; TRBD2 might be the D (5 bases). V shed 7 bases and J shed 4 bases, with 21 bases lying between them. Germline V lookup: CDR1 SGHDT, CDR2 YYEEEE. The length of the CDR3 is 15 residues.

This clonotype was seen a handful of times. The CDR3 DNA reads as TGTGCCAGCAGTGACCCAGGGGCTGGTGGTTGGATCCAGTACTTC. Translating it yields CASSDPGAGGWIQYF. The chain joins TRBV25-1 to TRBJ2-5, with D perhaps TRBD1 (6 bases). V was clipped by 3 bases and J by 10 bases, with 21 bases between them. CDR1 and CDR2 from the germline V gene are MGHDK and SYGVNS. The CDR3 extends over 15 amino acids.

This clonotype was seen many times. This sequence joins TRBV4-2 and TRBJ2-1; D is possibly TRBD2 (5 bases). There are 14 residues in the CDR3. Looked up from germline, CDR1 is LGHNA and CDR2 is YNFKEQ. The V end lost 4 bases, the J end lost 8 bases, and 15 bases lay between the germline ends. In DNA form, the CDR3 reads TGTGCCAGCAGCCTTTCTAGCTTTCTTGATGAGCAGTTCTTC. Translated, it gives CASSLSSFLDEQFF.

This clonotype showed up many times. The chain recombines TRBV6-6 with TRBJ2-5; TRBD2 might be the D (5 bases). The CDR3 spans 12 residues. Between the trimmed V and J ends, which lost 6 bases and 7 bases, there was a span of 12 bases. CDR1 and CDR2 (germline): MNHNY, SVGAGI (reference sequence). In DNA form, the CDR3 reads TGTGCCAGCAGGGACTGGGCCCTGACCCAGTACTTC. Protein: CASRDWALTQYF.

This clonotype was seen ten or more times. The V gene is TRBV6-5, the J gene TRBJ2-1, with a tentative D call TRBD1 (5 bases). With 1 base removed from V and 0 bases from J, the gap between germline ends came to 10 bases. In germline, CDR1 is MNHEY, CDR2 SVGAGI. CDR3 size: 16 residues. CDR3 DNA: TGTGCCAGCAGTTACTTCAGGGCCAGCTCCTACAATGAGCAGTTCTTC. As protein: CASSYFRASSYNEQFF.

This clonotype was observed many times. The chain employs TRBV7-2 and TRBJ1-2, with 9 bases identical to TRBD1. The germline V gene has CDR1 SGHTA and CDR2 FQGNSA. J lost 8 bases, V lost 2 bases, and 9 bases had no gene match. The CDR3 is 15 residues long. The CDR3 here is CASSLSPGTGTGYTF. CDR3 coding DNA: TGTGCCAGCAGCTTATCCCCCGGGACAGGGACCGGCTACACCTTC. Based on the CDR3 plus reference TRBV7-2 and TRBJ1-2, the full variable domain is GAGVSQSPSNKVTEKGKDVELRCDPISGHTALYWYRQSLGQGLEFLIYFQGNSAPDKSGLPSDRFSAERTGGSVSTLTIQRTQQEDSAVYLCASSLSPGTGTGYTFGSGTRLTVV.

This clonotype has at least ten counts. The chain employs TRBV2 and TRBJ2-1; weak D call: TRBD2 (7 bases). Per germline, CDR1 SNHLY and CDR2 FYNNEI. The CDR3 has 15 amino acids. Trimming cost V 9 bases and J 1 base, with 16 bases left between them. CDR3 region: CASRKGEGSYNEQFF. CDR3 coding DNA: TGTGCCAGTCGAAAGGGGGAGGGGTCCTACAATGAGCAGTTCTTC.

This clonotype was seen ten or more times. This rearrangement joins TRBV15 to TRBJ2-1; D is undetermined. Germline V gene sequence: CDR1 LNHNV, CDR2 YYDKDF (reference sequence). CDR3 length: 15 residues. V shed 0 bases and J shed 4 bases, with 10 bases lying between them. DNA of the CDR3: TGTGCCACCAGCAGAGATGGAGCACAGTACAATGAGCAGTTCTTC. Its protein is CATSRDGAQYNEQFF.